In this sample, the clone carrying this T cell receptor (beta chain) turned up once. These data belong to a study of blood T cell repertoires in COVID-19. The overall study: Before being deemed recovered, Cohort 3 donors had two negative PCRs, clearance, or symptom resolution.

As handled by the study authors: Quantification of nucleated cells was approximated via reference gene primer amplification. The data were produced by immunoSEQ multiplex PCR, yet TCRdb's version contains in-frame clones alone and is incomplete. V and J calls and clone size come straight from that table; D and trimming were deduced from the DNA. The sample yields about 210,000 clones, about 88% seen once. Assignments of participants to cohorts depended upon their own reported clinical history. The germline V gene encodes CDR1 SNHLY and CDR2 FYNNEI. This CDR3 is built from 16 residues. Trimming removed 4 bases at V and 3 bases at J, with 18 bases between.

Sequencing used PBMCs or T cells enriched from blood (not recorded which). The chain uses TRBV2 and TRBJ1-1, with D maybe TRBD1 (5 bases). The TCR was taken from a woman in her thirties or forties in a cohort exposed to, infected with or recovered from COVID-19 (not recorded which). The CDR3 protein is CASSVAAKGLDTEAFF. The CDR3 bases are TGTGCCAGCAGTGTCGCCGCCAAGGGGCTAGACACTGAAGCTTTCTTT.